The 26 T cell receptor beta chains in this list originate from one sample, sequenced in a study of cytomegalovirus exposure and HLA in healthy donors. The PCR contained 60 Vbeta and 13 Jbeta primers. Some clones are missing from TCRdb's copy, which holds only in-frame ones; the method was immunoSEQ multiplex PCR. The sample shows roughly 140,000 clones, 80% to 85% of them seen only once. Material for sequencing was PBMCs. The receptors were sampled from a male donor in good health and CMV-seronegative.

The chain combines TRBV30 with TRBJ1-1; perhaps TRBD1 as D (5 bases). This CDR3 region has 15 residues. V lost 4 bases to trimming and J lost 3 bases, with 18 bases between them. CDR1 is GTSNPN and CDR2 is SVGIG in the germline V gene (reference sequence). CDR3 amino acids: CAWIGLGQSYTEAFF. CDR3 DNA sequence: TGTGCCTGGATTGGATTGGGGCAGTCGTACACTGAAGCTTTCTTT.

This chain joins TRBV29-1 and TRBJ2-2; possibly TRBD2 for D (5 bases). The CDR3 sequence is 14 residues long. Trimming shortened V by 1 base and J by 6 bases, and 12 bases separated the two germline ends. Germline V lookup: CDR1 SQVTM, CDR2 ANQGSEA. The CDR3 protein is CSVEVGNQAGELFF. The CDR3 DNA reads as TGCAGCGTTGAAGTCGGGAATCAGGCCGGGGAGCTGTTTTTT.

The chain employs TRBV11-1 and TRBJ2-1; TRBD2 aligns across 10 bases. The length of the CDR3 is 15 residues. The V gene's germline CDR1 is SGHAT and CDR2 FQDESV (reference sequence). The trim removed 3 bases at V and 2 bases at J, leaving 1 base unmatched. The CDR3, as DNA: TGTGCCAGCAGCTTCAGCGGGAGGGCCTACAATGAGCAGTTCTTC. Protein product: CASSFSGRAYNEQFF. Combining the CDR3 with reference TRBV11-1 and TRBJ2-1 gives the whole variable domain EAEVAQSPRYKITEKSQAVAFWCDPISGHATLYWYRQILGQGPELLVQFQDESVVDDSQLPKDRFSAERLKGVDSTLKIQPAELGDSAMYLCASSFSGRAYNEQFFGPGTRLTVL.

The chain couples TRBV7-6 to TRBJ2-1; 13 bases are shared with TRBD2. The CDR3 contains 15 residues. Germline CDR1 SGHVS, CDR2 FNYEAQ. The V gene end was trimmed by 3 bases and the J gene end by 9 bases; junction bases not matched to a gene: 5. CDR3: CASSLGTSGNGEQFF. CDR3 DNA sequence: TGTGCCAGCAGCTTGGGGACTAGCGGGAACGGTGAGCAGTTCTTC.

This clone was seen more than once but under ten times. The V call is TRBV29-1, the J call TRBJ2-7; D call uncertain. V lost 3 bases, J lost 5 bases, and 11 bases lay in between. Germline CDR1 reads SQVTM; CDR2 reads ANQGSEA. CDR3 size: 12 residues. In nucleotides, the CDR3 is TGCAGCGTTGAGGGCCAGAAGGACGAGCAGTACTTC. Translating it yields CSVEGQKDEQYF.

The chain carries TRBV5-6 and TRBJ2-3, with 12 bases aligning to TRBD2. V lost 4 bases to trimming and J lost 4 bases; unmatched junction nucleotides: 4. In germline, CDR1 is SGHDT, CDR2 YYEEEE. The CDR3 is 15 residues long. The CDR3 loop reads CASSPSGGVSDTQYF. The CDR3 bases are TGTGCCAGCAGCCCTAGCGGGGGGGTGTCAGATACGCAGTATTTT. Filled out from reference TRBV5-6 and TRBJ2-3, the complete variable domain reads DAGVTQSPTHLIKTRGQQVTLRCSPKSGHDTVSWYQQALGQGPQFIFQYYEEEERQRGNFPDRFSGHQFPNYSSELNVNALLLGDSALYLCASSPSGGVSDTQYFGPGTRLTVL.

This rearrangement joins TRBV9 to TRBJ2-3; 8 bases are a match to TRBD2. Per the germline V gene, CDR1 is SGDLS and CDR2 is YYNGEE. Germline trimming cut 2 bases from V and 0 bases from J; bases unmatched to any gene: 2. CDR3 length: 15 amino acids. The CDR3 bases are TGTGCCAGCAGCGTTCCTAGCGGGAGCACAGATACGCAGTATTTT. Its translation is CASSVPSGSTDTQYF.

The gene calls are TRBV10-3 and TRBJ2-7, with a possible D match to TRBD1 (6 bases). The CDR3 has 16 residues. Between the trimmed V and J ends, which lost 5 bases and 4 bases, there was a span of 21 bases. Looked up from germline, CDR1 is ENHRY and CDR2 is SYGVKD. Written as DNA, the CDR3 is TGTGCCATCAGTCAAAAGAGGGCCAGGGGACCTTACGAGCAGTACTTC. Translation: CAISQKRARGPYEQYF.

V usage is TRBV5-1 and J usage is TRBJ2-7; D is perhaps TRBD1 (6 bases). CDR1 is SGHRS and CDR2 is YFSETQ in the germline V gene. V lost 0 bases to trimming and J lost 3 bases, with 22 bases between them. This CDR3 comprises 18 residues. In DNA, the CDR3 is TGCGCCAGCAGCTTGGCCCCCCCGACAGGTCCGCTACTCTACGAGCAGTACTTC. Protein product: CASSLAPPTGPLLYEQYF.

This chain links TRBV6-1 with TRBJ2-6, with 7 bases matching TRBD1. The CDR3 extends over 20 amino acids. J gave up 2 bases and V 2 bases, and 15 bases lay outside the gene matches. Germline V gene lookup returns CDR1 MNHNS and CDR2 SASEGT. The CDR3 loop reads CASSEPPSTLQGTGANVLTF. In DNA, the CDR3 is TGTGCCAGCAGTGAACCCCCCTCAACTTTACAGGGGACTGGGGCCAACGTCCTGACTTTC.

This clone occurred a few times. This chain links TRBV28 with TRBJ1-5; TRBD1 matches at 7 bases. J was trimmed by 3 bases and V by 1 base; bases with no gene match: 12. The CDR3 runs to 18 residues. Looked up from germline, CDR1 is MDHEN and CDR2 is SYDVKM. The chain's CDR3 is CASSLLAATGDDNQPQHF. In nucleotides, the CDR3 is TGTGCCAGCAGTTTATTAGCCGCTACAGGGGACGACAATCAGCCCCAGCATTTT. The complete variable domain, with remaining parts taken from reference TRBV28 and TRBJ1-5, reads DVKVTQSSRYLVKRTGEKVFLECVQDMDHENMFWYRQDPGLGLRLIYFSYDVKMKEKGDIPEGYSVSREKKERFSLILESASTNQTSMYLCASSLLAATGDDNQPQHFGDGTRLSIL.

This clone appeared a single time. The chain is built from TRBV30 and TRBJ1-2; 7 positions match TRBD1. CDR3 length equals 13 residues. Germline trimming cut 6 bases from V and 4 bases from J; bases unmatched to any gene: 8. Germline assignment: CDR1 GTSNPN and CDR2 SVGIG (reference sequence). CDR3 sequence reads: CACNRGSGYGYTF. DNA of the CDR3: TGTGCCTGCAACAGGGGCTCGGGCTATGGCTACACCTTC.

The chain has TRBV6-5 and TRBJ2-7, with D maybe TRBD2 (5 bases). The CDR3 runs to 15 residues. The germline V gene has CDR1 MNHEY and CDR2 SVGAGI. Trimming removed 4 bases from V and 7 bases from J, with 20 bases in between. The CDR3 DNA reads TGTGCCAGCAGTTCAGCCCGGACTTGGGGAGTGGAGCAGTACTTC. Protein product: CASSSARTWGVEQYF.

This chain links TRBV6-1 with TRBJ1-1, with D possibly being TRBD1 (5 bases). V shed 4 bases and J shed 0 bases, with 12 bases lying between them. CDR3 length: 15 residues. Germline values: CDR1 MNHNS, CDR2 SASEGT. CDR3 bases: TGTGCCAGCAGTGCCGAGACAGTCATGAACACTGAAGCTTTCTTT. This gives the protein CASSAETVMNTEAFF.

J is TRBJ2-7 and V is TRBV15, with 12 bases fitting TRBD2. The CDR3 loop spans 15 amino acids. Trimming took 5 bases from V and 2 from J; bases not matched to a gene: 4. Germline V CDR1 and CDR2: LNHNV, YYDKDF (reference sequence). The CDR3 loop is CATSETSGGTYEQYF. CDR3 sequence (DNA): TGTGCCACCAGCGAAACTAGCGGGGGGACCTACGAGCAGTACTTC.

The CDR3 protein is CASSLAGSDYEQYF. The CDR3 DNA follows: TGTGCCAGCAGCTTAGCAGGGTCAGATTACGAGCAGTACTTC. The chain is built from TRBV5-5 and TRBJ2-5, with D maybe TRBD1 (5 bases). The DNA end lines up better with TRBJ2-7; the J call may be wrong. Germline CDR1 reads SGHKS; CDR2 reads YYEKEE (reference sequence). The CDR3 length is 14 residues.

This clone has more than one count but fewer than ten. The chain is built from TRBV28 and TRBJ2-7, with TRBD1 matching 7 bases. Germline V CDR1 and CDR2: MDHEN, SYDVKM. V shed 5 bases and J 0 bases; nucleotides not matched to a gene: 10. The CDR3 covers 16 residues. CDR3 DNA: TGTGCCAGCAGTACACTACCGGGACAGAGCTCCTACGAGCAGTACTTC. Translation: CASSTLPGQSSYEQYF.

The V call is TRBV7-3, the J call TRBJ2-5; no firm D call. Deletions cut 1 base from V and 4 bases from J, with 13 bases between. Germline CDR1 reads SGHTA; CDR2 reads FQGTGA. This CDR3 contains 15 residues. CDR3 DNA sequence: TGTGCCAGCAGCTTAAGTGGTTTCACGGGAGAGACCCAGTACTTC. Encoded protein: CASSLSGFTGETQYF.

This rearrangement joins TRBV7-8 to TRBJ2-1; maybe TRBD1 (5 bases). This CDR3 region has 17 residues. CDR1 is SGHVS and CDR2 is FQNEAQ in the germline V gene. The germline V and J ends were trimmed by 4 bases and 5 bases, with 21 bases remaining between them. The CDR3 loop reads CASSYFYRSTRDNEQFF. CDR3 nucleotides: TGTGCCAGCAGCTATTTTTACAGGTCAACACGGGACAATGAGCAGTTCTTC.

The table lists this clone with a few counts. V usage is TRBV2 and J usage is TRBJ2-1; 9 bases are a match to TRBD1. V lost 3 bases to trimming and J lost 7 bases; unmatched junction nucleotides: 7. Germline loops: CDR1 SNHLY, CDR2 FYNNEI. CDR3 length: 15 residues. CDR3 in DNA: TGTGCCAGCAGTGATCTGGGACAGGGTAGGAATGAGCAGTTCTTC. Translating gives CASSDLGQGRNEQFF. The variable domain in full, with the rest retrieved from reference TRBV2 and TRBJ2-1, is EPEVTQTPSHQVTQMGQEVILRCVPISNHLYFYWYRQILGQKVEFLVSFYNNEISEKSEIFDDQFSVERPDGSNFTLKIRSTKLEDSAMYFCASSDLGQGRNEQFFGPGTRLTVL.

The J gene is TRBJ2-7, the V gene TRBV19; 8 bases map to TRBD1. The junction had 4 bases not matched to a gene; V was cut back by 7 bases and J by 2 bases. CDR3 length: 13 amino acids. Germline values: CDR1 LNHDA, CDR2 SQIVND (reference sequence). CDR3 nucleotides: TGTGCCAGTACCAGACAGGGGACCTACGAGCAGTACTTC. Its translation is CASTRQGTYEQYF.

This clone was seen just once. The chain uses TRBV2 and TRBJ2-1; maybe TRBD1 (6 bases). Trimming took off 8 bases at V and 13 bases at J, with 12 bases between the two ends. The CDR3 is 10 residues long. The V gene's germline CDR1 is SNHLY and CDR2 FYNNEI. For the CDR3, the DNA is TGTGCCAGCGCCCGGACAGTTCAGTTCTTC. It is translated as CASARTVQFF.

The V call is TRBV9, the J call TRBJ2-3; 9 bases agree with TRBD1. The CDR3 covers 16 residues. Germline values: CDR1 SGDLS, CDR2 YYNGEE. The trim removed 2 bases at V and 3 bases at J, leaving 7 bases unmatched. The CDR3 reads CASSVGQGISTDTQYF. CDR3 nucleotides: TGTGCCAGCAGCGTCGGACAGGGGATCTCGACAGATACGCAGTATTTT.

This chain connects TRBV6-5 to TRBJ2-7; weak D call: TRBD2 (6 bases). Trimming took 4 bases from V and 3 from J, leaving 16 bases between them. The CDR3 loop spans 15 amino acids. Per the germline V gene, CDR1 is MNHEY and CDR2 is SVGAGI. The DNA for the CDR3 is TGTGCCAGCAGTTCGAATAACTACGGGAGCTACGAGCAGTACTTC. It specifies CASSSNNYGSYEQYF.

This rearrangement joins TRBV5-4 to TRBJ2-7; TRBD1 matches at 7 bases. Trimming at V came to 3 bases and at J to 3 bases, leaving 9 bases not matched to a gene. The CDR3 covers 15 residues. The germline CDR1 and CDR2 sequences are SGHNT and YYREEE (reference sequence). CDR3 region: CASSSYIGGSYEQYF. In DNA, the CDR3 is TGTGCCAGCAGCTCTTACATAGGGGGCAGCTACGAGCAGTACTTC. Full variable domain (rest looked up from reference TRBV5-4 and TRBJ2-7): ETGVTQSPTHLIKTRGQQVTLRCSSQSGHNTVSWYQQALGQGPQFIFQYYREEENGRGNFPPRFSGLQFPNYSSELNVNALELDDSALYLCASSSYIGGSYEQYFGPGTRLTVT.

The J gene is TRBJ2-3, the V gene TRBV28, with D maybe TRBD2 (6 bases). V was shortened by 3 bases and J by 0 bases, with 16 bases between the two germline ends. Germline CDR1 reads MDHEN; CDR2 reads SYDVKM. There are 17 residues in the CDR3. The CDR3 spells CASSFAGLLSSTDTQYF. In nucleotides, the CDR3 is TGTGCCAGCAGTTTTGCGGGACTCCTATCTAGCACAGATACGCAGTATTTT. The full variable domain, completed using reference TRBV28 and TRBJ2-3, is DVKVTQSSRYLVKRTGEKVFLECVQDMDHENMFWYRQDPGLGLRLIYFSYDVKMKEKGDIPEGYSVSREKKERFSLILESASTNQTSMYLCASSFAGLLSSTDTQYFGPGTRLTVL.